The clone carrying this T cell receptor beta chain was counted only a few times. Its antigen is as yet unknown. These data originate in a study of T-cell reconstitution after alpha-beta-depleted transplantation in children. Using unique molecular identifiers, the investigators prepared the TCRbeta library. Each CDR3 protein gets one entry after TCRdb re-called the PCR reads with MiXCR. The profile covers 250,000 to 300,000 distinct CDR3 sequences, with around a tenth appearing a single time and about 20% taken by the ten largest. Trimming took 3 bases from V and 2 from J; bases not matched to a gene: 13. Germline values: CDR1 LNHDA, CDR2 SQIVND (reference sequence). The CDR3 totals 18 residues. General study findings and limits: Surviving thymic progenitors and recipient T cells were the source of high TCRbeta diversity at day 60 in some patients. Alpha-beta T cells present about two months after transplant were reported to originate from several hundred expanded graft clones. Counts and diversity of T cells one year after transplant came mostly from newly produced T cells.

The TCR sequence derives from a male patient between 2 and 10 years old who had a stem cell transplant for chronic granulomatous disease, so the T cells may come from the graft donor. The sample here was peripheral blood, taken 180 days after TCRalphabeta/CD19-depleted stem cell transplant. The rearrangement uses TRBV19 and TRBJ2-1; TRBD1 matches at 7 bases. The CDR3 nucleotides read TGTGCCAGTAGTATCTCATCCCGACAGGGTGGGACCTACAATGAGCAGTTCTTC. This codes for CASSISSRQGGTYNEQFF.